Included here is one T cell receptor beta chain sequence, with context. Its specificity is unknown. Over several immunoSEQ plates, each subset's genomic DNA was distributed in even portions. How the authors handled the data: Filtering differed since immunoSEQ provided only junctions, with no quality scores. TCRdb keeps only in-frame clones here, not all; method: immunoSEQ multiplex PCR. V and J calls and clone size are given by that table; D and trimming were obtained from the DNA. The sample lists approximately 2.1 million clones, over 85% seen once, with 0.39% in the top ten. The V gene's germline CDR1 is MDHEN and CDR2 SYDVKM. The CDR3 loop spans 13 amino acids. V gave up 7 bases and J gave up 6 bases, with 15 bases separating them. The source of the sample is a study of shared clonotypes between healthy human individuals. Whole-study results and caveats: Several donors held about 5% of naive CD4 clonotypes in common.

Within Nashville, Tennessee resided all donors, each a Caucasian adult. The rearrangement links TRBV28 to TRBJ1-2; possible D gene TRBD1, 6 bases. The sequence derives from a man aged 18 to 35 in good health. Some clones in this sample may be carry-over from other donors' samples. Sample: naive CD4+ T cells from PBMCs. Subset reported: CD45RA+ positively selected. The CDR3 region is CASTTGQRNGYTF. The CDR3 DNA is TGTGCCAGCACCACCGGACAGAGAAATGGCTACACCTTC.